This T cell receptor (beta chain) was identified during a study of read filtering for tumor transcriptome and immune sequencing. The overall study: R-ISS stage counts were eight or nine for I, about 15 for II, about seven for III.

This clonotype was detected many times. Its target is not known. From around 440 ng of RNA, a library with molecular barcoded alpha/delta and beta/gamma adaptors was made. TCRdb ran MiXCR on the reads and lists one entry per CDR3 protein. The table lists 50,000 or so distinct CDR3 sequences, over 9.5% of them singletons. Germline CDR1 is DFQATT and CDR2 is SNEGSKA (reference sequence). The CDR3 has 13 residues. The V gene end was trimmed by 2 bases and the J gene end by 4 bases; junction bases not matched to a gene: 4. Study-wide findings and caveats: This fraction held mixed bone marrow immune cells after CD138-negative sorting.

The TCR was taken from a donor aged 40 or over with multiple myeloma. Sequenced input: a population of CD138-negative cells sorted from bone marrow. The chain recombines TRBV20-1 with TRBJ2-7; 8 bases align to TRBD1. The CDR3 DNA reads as TGCAGTGCTAGACGGGACAGGTTGTACGAGCAGTACTTC. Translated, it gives CSARRDRLYEQYF.